This TCR beta chain was recovered during a study of graft-versus-host responses after intestinal transplantation. Study information: Among the recipients, transplants were multivisceral, liver-intestinal, or isolated intestinal. Anti-thymocyte globulin induction was given to all recipients, followed by tacrolimus and steroids for two to four years.

The CDR3 loop spans 14 amino acids. CDR1 WNHNN and CDR2 SYGVQD come from the germline V gene (reference sequence). The V segment lost 0 bases and the J segment 2 bases; nucleotides outside the gene matches: 0. In the case of this clone: Its target is not known.

Assay: immunoSEQ multiplex PCR; the TCRdb copy retains only in-frame clones and omits some. The repertoire holds roughly 120,000 clones, with about 95% as singletons. Study outcomes and limitations: Within allografts, high graft-versus-host to host-versus-graft clonal ratios were seen among patients with graft-donor T cell macrochimerism. Ileal or blood samples showed some GvH clones first, and such clones were also found in recipient marrow.

The V call is TRBV10-1, the J call TRBJ2-7, with 8 bases fitting TRBD2. The input for sequencing was unstimulated CD8+ T cells sorted from spleen or lymph node cells, taken before intestinal transplant. The TCR sequence derives from a human donor who received an intestinal transplant. Here the CDR3 DNA reads TGCGCCAGCAGTGAGTCGGGACTAGCCTACGAGCAGTACTTC. Protein: CASSESGLAYEQYF.